Listed here is a single T cell receptor beta chain. Assay used: immunoSEQ multiplex PCR; TCRdb lists only in-frame clones, some missing. The sample yields about 220,000 clones, around 82% seen once. This sample was included in a study of blood T cell repertoires in COVID-19. Turning to the study itself: COVID-19 samples from acute and convalescent phases originated in the United States, Italy and Spain. From T cells, B-cell-depleted T cells, or PBMCs came the material, which was cDNA or gDNA.

This TCR was recovered from a woman in her seventies with acute or convalescent COVID-19. The sequenced sample was peripheral blood.

CDR3 in amino acids: CAWSQGFADTQYF. DNA of the CDR3: TGTGCCTGGTCCCAGGGGTTTGCAGATACGCAGTATTTT. The genes are TRBV30 and TRBJ2-3; D might be TRBD1 (6 bases). The CDR3 runs 13 residues. Germline CDR1 is GTSNPN and CDR2 is SVGIG (reference sequence). V dropped 5 bases and J dropped 4 bases, with 13 bases sitting between them.